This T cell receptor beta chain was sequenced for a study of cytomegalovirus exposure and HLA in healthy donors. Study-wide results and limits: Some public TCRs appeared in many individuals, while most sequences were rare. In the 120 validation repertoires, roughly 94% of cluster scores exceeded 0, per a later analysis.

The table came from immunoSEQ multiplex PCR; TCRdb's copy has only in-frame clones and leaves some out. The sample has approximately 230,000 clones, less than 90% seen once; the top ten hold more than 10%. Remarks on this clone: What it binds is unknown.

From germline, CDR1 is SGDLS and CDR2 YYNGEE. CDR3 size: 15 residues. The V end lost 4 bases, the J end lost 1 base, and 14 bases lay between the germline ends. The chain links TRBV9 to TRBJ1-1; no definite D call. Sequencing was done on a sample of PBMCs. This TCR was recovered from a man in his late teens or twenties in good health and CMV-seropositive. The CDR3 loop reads CASSPWTTGNTEAFF. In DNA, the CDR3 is TGTGCCAGCAGCCCCTGGACGACGGGGAACACTGAAGCTTTCTTT.